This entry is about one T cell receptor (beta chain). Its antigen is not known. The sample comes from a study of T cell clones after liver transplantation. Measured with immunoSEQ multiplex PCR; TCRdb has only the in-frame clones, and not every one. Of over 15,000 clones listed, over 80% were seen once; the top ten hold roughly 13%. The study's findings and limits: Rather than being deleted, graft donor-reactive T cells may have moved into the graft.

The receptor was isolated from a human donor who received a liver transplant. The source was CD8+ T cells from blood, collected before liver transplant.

The CDR3 loop reads CASSRGGTYNEQFF. CDR3 nucleotide sequence: TGTGCCAGCAGCCGAGGGGGAACTTACAATGAGCAGTTCTTC. This chain uses TRBV11-3 with TRBJ2-1; weak D call: TRBD1 (6 bases). From germline, CDR1 is SGHNT and CDR2 YENEEA. Deletions cut 5 bases from V and 4 bases from J, with 12 bases between. The CDR3 totals 14 residues.